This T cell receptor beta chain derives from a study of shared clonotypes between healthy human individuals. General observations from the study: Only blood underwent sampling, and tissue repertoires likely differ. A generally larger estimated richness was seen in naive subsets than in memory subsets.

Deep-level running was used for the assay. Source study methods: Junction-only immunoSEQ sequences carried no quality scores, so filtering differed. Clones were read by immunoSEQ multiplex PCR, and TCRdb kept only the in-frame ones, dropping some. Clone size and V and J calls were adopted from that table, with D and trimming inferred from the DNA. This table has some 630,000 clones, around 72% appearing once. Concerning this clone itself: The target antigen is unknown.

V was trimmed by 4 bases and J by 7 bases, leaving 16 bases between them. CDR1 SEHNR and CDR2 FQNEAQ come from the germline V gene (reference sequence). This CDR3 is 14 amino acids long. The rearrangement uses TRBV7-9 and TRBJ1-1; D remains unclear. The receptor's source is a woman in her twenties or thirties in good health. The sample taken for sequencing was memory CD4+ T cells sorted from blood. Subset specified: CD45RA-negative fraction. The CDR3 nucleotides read TGTGCCAGCAGCTCCGACTACCTAGGGATTGAAGCTTTCTTT. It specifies CASSSDYLGIEAFF.